Below, 25 T cell receptor beta chains from the same sample are listed, as sequenced in a study of read filtering for tumor transcriptome and immune sequencing. From about 400 ng of RNA, a library with molecular barcoded alpha/delta and beta/gamma adaptors was made. MiXCR, run by TCRdb on the reads, gives a single entry per CDR3 protein. Of approximately 61,000 distinct CDR3 sequences listed, nearly 20% are singletons. Sequenced material: a population of CD138-negative cells sorted from bone marrow. These receptors originate from a donor at least 40 years old with multiple myeloma.

The chain is built from TRBV5-1 and TRBJ2-1, with TRBD1 matching over 7 bases. The ends lost 0 bases at V and 2 bases at J; junction bases unmatched: 2. CDR1 SGHRS and CDR2 YFSETQ come from the germline V gene. The CDR3 is 15 amino acids. The CDR3 DNA is TGCGCCAGCAGCTTGGACGGACAGGCCTACAATGAGCAGTTCTTC. Translating it yields CASSLDGQAYNEQFF.

This clonotype came up many times. The J gene is TRBJ2-2, the V gene TRBV5-5; D gene unclear. CDR1 is SGHKS, CDR2 YYEKEE, per germline (reference sequence). The CDR3 runs to 15 residues. The V gene lost 1 base and the J gene lost 5 bases, with 12 bases spanning the gap. DNA for the CDR3: TGTGCCAGCAGCTTGTGGCAGTCTTTAACCGGGGAGCTGTTTTTT. As protein: CASSLWQSLTGELFF.

This clonotype was observed at least ten times. CDR3 region: CSAEGDGAYEQYF. The CDR3 DNA sequence: TGCAGCGCCGAGGGGGACGGGGCCTACGAGCAGTACTTC. The V gene is TRBV29-1, the J gene TRBJ2-7, with D maybe TRBD1 (6 bases). The CDR3 runs to 13 residues. V gave up 7 bases and J gave up 2 bases, with 15 bases separating them. The germline V gene has CDR1 SQVTM and CDR2 ANQGSEA.

The V and J genes are TRBV20-1 and TRBJ2-6, with D unresolved. Germline assignment: CDR1 DFQATT and CDR2 SNEGSKA (reference sequence). The CDR3 covers 15 residues. The V gene lost 3 bases and the J gene lost 4 bases, with 13 bases spanning the gap. CDR3 region: CSASATAWGANVLTF. The CDR3 nucleotides read TGCAGTGCTAGCGCCACAGCCTGGGGGGCCAACGTCCTGACTTTC.

This clonotype has a count of ten or more. The chain has TRBV28 and TRBJ2-2; 8 bases match TRBD1. V was pared by 5 bases and J by 4 bases, with 6 bases of the junction left unmatched. Germline V gene data show CDR1 as MDHEN and CDR2 as SYDVKM. This CDR3 has 15 amino acids. DNA for the CDR3: TGTGCCAGCAGTCCACCCGACAGGGGCACCGGGGAGCTGTTTTTT. It specifies CASSPPDRGTGELFF.

This clonotype was seen many times. This chain uses TRBV20-1 with TRBJ2-3; tentative D call: TRBD1 (6 bases). This CDR3 comprises 15 residues. CDR1 DFQATT and CDR2 SNEGSKA come from the germline V gene (reference sequence). With 5 bases removed from V and 0 bases from J, the gap between germline ends came to 15 bases. Written as DNA, the CDR3 is TGCAGTGCTCACTCCGGGACAACTAGCACAGATACGCAGTATTTT. Its protein product is CSAHSGTTSTDTQYF.

This clonotype occurred a few times. CDR3 amino acids: CASNSQGGTFF. In DNA, the CDR3 is TGTGCCAGCAATAGTCAAGGGGGGACTTTCTTT. The chain is built from TRBV28 and TRBJ1-1, with a possible D match to TRBD1 (6 bases). The V gene's germline CDR1 is MDHEN and CDR2 SYDVKM. Trimming pared 7 bases from V and 12 bases from J, leaving 15 bases between. The CDR3 runs to 11 residues.

This clonotype was seen repeatedly, ten times or more. V gene TRBV7-9 combines with J gene TRBJ2-5; D is ambiguous. Germline values: CDR1 SEHNR, CDR2 FQNEAQ (reference sequence). The CDR3 is made up of 14 amino acids. Trimming removed 7 bases from V and 9 bases from J, with 21 bases in between. CDR3 protein: CASTLLGGARAQYF. The CDR3 nucleotides read TGTGCCAGCACCCTTTTAGGCGGTGCAAGGGCCCAGTACTTC. The whole variable domain, filled in from reference TRBV7-9 and TRBJ2-5, reads DTGVSQNPRHKITKRGQNVTFRCDPISEHNRLYWYRQTLGQGPEFLTYFQNEAQLEKSRLLSDRFSAERPKGSFSTLEIQRTEQGDSAMYLCASTLLGGARAQYFGPGTRLLVL.

This clonotype is medium-sized in the sample. The CDR3 nucleotides read TGTGCCAGCAGACCACGCGACGGGAGCTCCTACGAGCAGTACTTC. Encoded protein: CASRPRDGSSYEQYF. The V gene is TRBV6-6, the J gene TRBJ2-7; a possible D gene is TRBD2 (6 bases). The CDR3 totals 15 residues. Germline V gene data show CDR1 as MNHNY and CDR2 as SVGAGI (reference sequence). The ends were cut back, 6 bases at V and 0 bases at J, with 15 bases in the middle.

This clonotype was recorded at least ten times. The junction does not match germline at one end; this may be a read error. J is TRBJ1-1 and V is TRBV20-1, with no clear D. The germline V gene has CDR1 DFQATT and CDR2 SNEGSKA (reference sequence). The CDR3 contains 10 residues. CDR3: CSTIRPVFIF. DNA for the CDR3: TGCAGTACTATCCGACCTGTTTTCATCTTT.

This clonotype was detected ten times or more. The V and J genes are TRBV7-3 and TRBJ1-1; the D is unclear. Germline V gives CDR1 SGHTA, CDR2 FQGTGA. The CDR3 is 14 amino acids. Trimming removed 5 bases from V and 3 bases from J, with 13 bases in between. The CDR3 spells CASSRGSTDTEAFF. CDR3 bases: TGTGCCAGCAGCCGAGGTTCGACGGACACTGAAGCTTTCTTT.

This chain connects TRBV5-6 to TRBJ1-1; D unclear. The CDR3 totals 17 residues. Germline assignment: CDR1 SGHDT and CDR2 YYEEEE. The ends were cut back, 0 bases at V and 11 bases at J, with 26 bases in the middle. The CDR3 DNA is TGTGCCAGCAGCTTGGGAGGGATGGGTTTAGGTAACACTGTTGCTTTCTTT. This gives the protein CASSLGGMGLGNTVAFF.

This clonotype was counted ten times or more. V is TRBV18 and J is TRBJ2-1; D possibly matches TRBD1 or TRBD2 (5 bases each). V was trimmed by 6 bases and J by 8 bases, leaving 20 bases between them. The V gene's germline CDR1 is KGHSH and CDR2 LQKENI. The length of the CDR3 is 15 residues. The CDR3 DNA reads TGTGCCAGCTCTCCCGCCGGGGCCCCCGGGTATGAGCAGTTCTTC. This encodes CASSPAGAPGYEQFF.

This clonotype was detected only a few times. This chain uses TRBV13 with TRBJ2-3; 14 positions agree with TRBD2. CDR3 length equals 19 residues. The trim removed 5 bases at V and 4 bases at J, leaving 14 bases unmatched. Germline values: CDR1 PRHDT, CDR2 FYEKMQ (reference sequence). CDR3 sequence: CASSKPPGLAGVSADTQYF. DNA for the CDR3: TGTGCCAGCAGCAAACCACCGGGACTAGCGGGGGTCAGCGCAGATACGCAGTATTTT.

This clonotype was observed many times. This chain joins TRBV6-1 and TRBJ1-6; D might be TRBD1 (5 bases). With 6 bases removed from V and 9 bases from J, the gap between germline ends came to 15 bases. The CDR3 consists of 14 residues. The V gene's germline CDR1 is MNHNS and CDR2 SASEGT. CDR3 amino acids: CASRVWDPGSPLHF. CDR3 sequence (DNA): TGTGCCAGCAGAGTTTGGGACCCAGGTTCACCCCTCCACTTT.

On this clonotype: Since a far larger clone is one base different, this is likely a read error. The rearrangement links TRBV7-9 to TRBJ2-3, with D maybe TRBD2 (6 bases). This CDR3 region has 15 residues. Germline V gene data show CDR1 as SEHNR and CDR2 as FQNEAQ (reference sequence). V was pared by 8 bases and J by 3 bases, with 18 bases between. The CDR3 is CASGPQEGKTDTQYF. CDR3 in DNA: TGTGCCAGCGGCCCCCAGGAGGGGAAGACAGATACGCAGTATTTT.

This clonotype was counted at least ten times. The DNA for the CDR3 is TGCAGCGTTGGGAAAGGAACCCTCTCTAGCACAGATACGCAGTATTTT. Its translation is CSVGKGTLSSTDTQYF. The V and J genes are TRBV29-1 and TRBJ2-3; D not resolved. Trimming left V 4 bases short and J 0 bases short, with 17 bases between. This CDR3 spans 16 amino acids. The germline V gene has CDR1 SQVTM and CDR2 ANQGSEA.

This clonotype was picked up many times. The V gene is TRBV7-3, the J gene TRBJ2-5; D remains unclear. CDR3 length: 13 residues. The germline V and J ends were trimmed by 1 base and 1 base, with 4 bases remaining between them. Germline lookup yields CDR1 SGHTA and CDR2 FQGTGA. The CDR3 coding sequence is TGTGCCAGCAGCTTAATGGTCCAAGAGACCCAGTACTTC. Its protein is CASSLMVQETQYF.

Comments on this clonotype: Given a much more abundant clone one base away, this may be a read error. The chain uses TRBV9 and TRBJ1-2; D may be TRBD1 (5 bases). Germline V lookup: CDR1 SGDLS, CDR2 YYNGEE. The CDR3 totals 13 residues. The DNA of the CDR3 is TGTGCCAGCGGCGTATGGCAGGGCGATGGCTACACCTTC. Its protein product is CASGVWQGDGYTF.

Many counts were recorded for this clonotype. V usage is TRBV28 and J usage is TRBJ1-5; D call uncertain. This CDR3 has 16 residues. V was cut by 1 base and J by 7 bases, with 17 bases left in between. Germline CDR1 is MDHEN and CDR2 is SYDVKM. In DNA, the CDR3 is TGTGCCAGCAGTTTATCGTGGGTATCTGTATGGCAGCCCCAGCATTTT. Residues: CASSLSWVSVWQPQHF.

The chain joins TRBV5-1 to TRBJ2-1; the D gene is possibly TRBD1 (5 bases). Trimming left V 7 bases short and J 7 bases short, with 18 bases between. There are 14 residues in the CDR3. Germline V gene data show CDR1 as SGHRS and CDR2 as YFSETQ. Written as DNA, the CDR3 is TGCGCCAGCCGCCCGCCAGGGATGGGGAATGAGCAGTTCTTC. The encoded protein is CASRPPGMGNEQFF.

Written as DNA, the CDR3 is TGTGCCAGCAGCTCCCCGGGACCAGGACGGGGCACAGATACGCAGTATTTT. This codes for CASSSPGPGRGTDTQYF. The chain is built from TRBV28 and TRBJ2-3, with D perhaps assigned TRBD1 or TRBD2 (5 bases each). The V end was cut by 6 bases, the J end by 1 base, with 20 bases between. The CDR3 loop spans 17 amino acids. Germline V gene data show CDR1 as MDHEN and CDR2 as SYDVKM.

This clonotype showed up many times. At one end the junction does not follow the germline gene, possibly because of a read error. V and J are TRBV28 and TRBJ2-3, with D tentatively TRBD1 (5 bases). There are 15 residues in the CDR3. Looked up from germline, CDR1 is MDHEN and CDR2 is SYDVKM. CDR3: CVSSRTGSSTDTQYF. The CDR3 DNA reads as TGTGTCAGCAGCCGAACAGGTTCTAGCACAGATACGCAGTATTTT. The complete variable domain, with remaining parts taken from reference TRBV28 and TRBJ2-3, reads DVKVTQSSRYLVKRTGEKVFLECVQDMDHENMFWYRQDPGLGLRLIYFSYDVKMKEKGDIPEGYSVSREKKERFSLILESASTNQTSMYLCVSSRTGSSTDTQYFGPGTRLTVL.

Points on this clonotype: It may be a read error: a sequence one base away is much more abundant. The V call is TRBV11-3, the J call TRBJ1-1; D is undetermined. The CDR3 sequence is 13 residues long. In germline, CDR1 is SGHNT, CDR2 YENEEA. Between the trimmed V and J ends, which lost 5 bases and 0 bases, there was a span of 7 bases. The CDR3 here is CASSPEMNTEAFF. The CDR3 nucleotides are TGTGCCAGCAGCCCTGAAATGAACACTGAAGCTTTCTTT.

There are many counts of this clonotype. The rearrangement links TRBV20-1 to TRBJ1-1; unclear D gene. The germline V gene encodes CDR1 DFQATT and CDR2 SNEGSKA (reference sequence). The CDR3 contains 14 residues. Trimming shortened V by 6 bases and J by 0 bases, and 14 bases separated the two germline ends. The CDR3 sequence: CSAPRHPMNTEAFF. For the CDR3, the DNA is TGCAGTGCCCCCCGGCACCCAATGAACACTGAAGCTTTCTTT.